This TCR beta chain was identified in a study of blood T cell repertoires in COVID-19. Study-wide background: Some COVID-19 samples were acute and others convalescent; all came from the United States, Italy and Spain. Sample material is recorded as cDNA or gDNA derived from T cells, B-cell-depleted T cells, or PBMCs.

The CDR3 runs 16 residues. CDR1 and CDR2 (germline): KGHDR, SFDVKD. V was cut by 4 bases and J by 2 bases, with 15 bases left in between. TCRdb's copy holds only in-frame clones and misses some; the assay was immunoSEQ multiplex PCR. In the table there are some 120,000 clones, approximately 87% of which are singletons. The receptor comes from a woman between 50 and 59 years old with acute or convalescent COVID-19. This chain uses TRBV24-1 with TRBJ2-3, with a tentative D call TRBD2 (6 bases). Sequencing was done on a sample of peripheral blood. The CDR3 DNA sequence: TGTGCCACCAGTGACTACCCCGGGGGTTACACAGATACGCAGTATTTT. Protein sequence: CATSDYPGGYTDTQYF.